What follows are 28 T cell receptor beta chains derived from one specimen sequenced in a study of cytotoxic CD8 clonotypes in ibrutinib-treated CLL. The repertoire was sequenced with immunoSEQ multiplex PCR; TCRdb's copy has only in-frame clones and lacks some. The sample has over 9,000 clones; around 82% are singletons. Source: PBMCs, taken at disease progression, from a patient treated with ibrutinib. Receptors originate from a human donor with chronic lymphocytic leukemia.

The chain joins TRBV7-3 to TRBJ2-1; the match to TRBD2 covers 16 bases. V shed 5 bases and J 0 bases; nucleotides not matched to a gene: 4. Looked up from germline, CDR1 is SGHTA and CDR2 is FQGTGA. CDR3 length: 18 residues. CDR3 nucleotide sequence: TGTGCCAGCAGCCAGGGACTAGCGGGAGGGAGCTCCTACAATGAGCAGTTCTTC. Amino acids: CASSQGLAGGSSYNEQFF.

J is TRBJ2-1 and V is TRBV7-3, with 9 bases matching TRBD1. V gave up 2 bases and J gave up 6 bases; unmatched junction bases: 5. The length of the CDR3 is 15 residues. Germline lookup yields CDR1 SGHTA and CDR2 FQGTGA. CDR3 protein: CASSLPGTGSNEQFF. The CDR3 DNA sequence: TGTGCCAGCAGCTTACCCGGGACAGGGTCCAATGAGCAGTTCTTC.

The V gene is TRBV27, the J gene TRBJ2-7, with D possibly being TRBD1 or TRBD2 (5 bases each). The germline V gene has CDR1 MNHEY and CDR2 SMNVEV (reference sequence). Trimming shortened V by 6 bases and J by 3 bases, and 9 bases separated the two germline ends. This CDR3 is 12 amino acids long. CDR3 nucleotides: TGTGCCAGCAGCCCTGGGGGCTACGAGCAGTACTTC. Protein sequence: CASSPGGYEQYF.

V and J are TRBV28 and TRBJ2-7; TRBD2 agrees at 12 bases. The CDR3 covers 18 residues. Germline CDR1 MDHEN, CDR2 SYDVKM. V was clipped by 5 bases and J by 4 bases; unmatched bases: 15. For the CDR3, the DNA is TGTGCCAGCAGTCTCCCGACGGAGACTAGCGGGGGAGGGTACGAGCAGTACTTC. Translating gives CASSLPTETSGGGYEQYF.

CDR3 residues: CASSSVFDSTSTDTQYF. The CDR3 bases are TGTGCCAGCAGTTCGGTGTTCGACAGCACTAGCACAGATACGCAGTATTTT. The gene calls are TRBV27 and TRBJ2-3; D may be TRBD1 (5 bases). The germline V and J ends were trimmed by 4 bases and 0 bases, with 17 bases remaining between them. CDR1 and CDR2 (germline): MNHEY, SMNVEV (reference sequence). This CDR3 contains 17 residues.

This chain connects TRBV18 to TRBJ1-3; the match to TRBD1 covers 9 bases. V was pared by 2 bases and J by 5 bases, with 4 bases of the junction left unmatched. The CDR3 has 15 residues. Per the germline V gene, CDR1 is KGHSH and CDR2 is LQKENI. This CDR3 is CASSPGTGSRNTIYF. In nucleotides, the CDR3 is TGTGCCAGCTCACCAGGGACAGGGAGCCGAAACACCATATATTTT.

This rearrangement joins TRBV25-1 to TRBJ1-2; the D gene is possibly TRBD1 (5 bases). CDR3 length: 14 residues. The V end lost 5 bases, the J end lost 4 bases, and 14 bases lay between the germline ends. Per germline, CDR1 MGHDK and CDR2 SYGVNS. In DNA form, the CDR3 reads TGTGCCAGCAGTCAAAGGGACCGGGGCTATGGCTACACCTTC. Translation: CASSQRDRGYGYTF.

The rearrangement links TRBV6-5 to TRBJ1-2; a weak D match, TRBD1 (5 bases). CDR3 length: 13 amino acids. In germline, CDR1 is MNHEY, CDR2 SVGAGI. V gave up 5 bases and J gave up 4 bases, with 11 bases separating them. CDR3 region: CASSRRGSYGYTF. CDR3 bases: TGTGCCAGCAGTCGCCGGGGCAGCTATGGCTACACCTTC.

This chain connects TRBV28 to TRBJ2-7; TRBD1 matches 8 bases. The length of the CDR3 is 13 residues. The germline V gene encodes CDR1 MDHEN and CDR2 SYDVKM. V lost 2 bases to trimming and J lost 5 bases; unmatched junction nucleotides: 2. CDR3 in amino acids: CASSLQGANEQYF. In DNA form, the CDR3 reads TGTGCCAGCAGTTTACAGGGGGCTAACGAGCAGTACTTC.

The J gene is TRBJ2-5, the V gene TRBV11-2, with D possibly being TRBD1 or TRBD2 (6 bases each). The ends were cut back, 3 bases at V and 5 bases at J, with 19 bases in the middle. The CDR3 runs 16 residues. CDR1 SGHAT and CDR2 FQNNGV come from the germline V gene. CDR3 amino acids: CASSFPAPVGGETQYF. The DNA of the CDR3 is TGTGCCAGCAGCTTCCCCGCGCCCGTAGGGGGGGAGACCCAGTACTTC. Using reference TRBV11-2 and TRBJ2-5 for the parts outside the CDR3, the full variable domain is EAGVAQSPRYKIIEKRQSVAFWCNPISGHATLYWYQQILGQGPKLLIQFQNNGVVDDSQLPKDRFSAERLKGVDSTLKIQPAKLEDSAVYLCASSFPAPVGGETQYFGPGTRLLVL.

The V and J genes are TRBV5-8 and TRBJ2-6, with D hard to call. V lost 2 bases and J lost 0, with 9 bases in between. The CDR3 is 16 residues long. Per germline, CDR1 SGHTS and CDR2 YDEGEE. Here the CDR3 reads CASSLWHNSGANVLTF. DNA for the CDR3: TGTGCCAGCAGCTTATGGCATAACTCTGGGGCCAACGTCCTGACTTTC.

This chain links TRBV19 with TRBJ1-5; TRBD1 is a possible D gene (5 bases). In germline, CDR1 is LNHDA, CDR2 SQIVND (reference sequence). Trimming took off 4 bases at V and 2 bases at J, with 18 bases between the two ends. The CDR3 spans 17 residues. CDR3 region: CASSTTLGGIGNQPQHF. CDR3 nucleotides: TGTGCCAGTAGTACCACCTTGGGGGGGATCGGCAATCAGCCCCAGCATTTT.

This chain connects TRBV7-9 to TRBJ2-3; 7 nucleotides match TRBD1. V lost 0 bases, J lost 2 bases, and 2 bases stayed unmatched. The CDR3 has 15 amino acids. Germline-derived CDR1 and CDR2 are SEHNR and FQNEAQ (reference sequence). CDR3: CASSLARGNTDTQYF. The DNA for the CDR3 is TGTGCCAGCAGCTTAGCCAGGGGGAACACAGATACGCAGTATTTT.

The chain employs TRBV18 and TRBJ1-1, with 9 bases that match TRBD1. Per the germline V gene, CDR1 is KGHSH and CDR2 is LQKENI. The CDR3 spans 14 residues. V was pared by 3 bases and J by 4 bases, with 3 bases of the junction left unmatched. CDR3 DNA: TGTGCCAGCTCACCCGGACAGGGGTCCACTGAAGCTTTCTTT. Translating gives CASSPGQGSTEAFF.

With respect to this clone: Germline is not matched at one junction end, which may reflect a read error. The rearrangement joins TRBV7-7 to TRBJ2-3; 8 nucleotides line up with TRBD1. Looked up from germline, CDR1 is SSHAT and CDR2 is FNYEAQ (reference sequence). The CDR3 is made up of 15 amino acids. The CDR3 sequence is CASSPAGTGADTQYF. In DNA form, the CDR3 reads TGTGCTAGCAGCCCCGCCGGGACAGGTGCAGATACGCAGTATTTT.

CDR3 loop: CASSSPEETQYF. CDR3 bases: TGCGCCAGCAGTTCCCCTGAAGAGACCCAGTACTTC. The chain joins TRBV5-1 to TRBJ2-5; no clear D gene. Trimming removed 5 bases at V and 3 bases at J, with 8 bases between. CDR1 and CDR2 (germline): SGHRS, YFSETQ. The CDR3 is made up of 12 amino acids.

The chain employs TRBV2 and TRBJ1-5; the D gene is possibly TRBD1 (6 bases). Trimming stripped 3 bases from V and 10 bases from J, with 16 bases between. The CDR3 spans 14 residues. The germline V gene has CDR1 SNHLY and CDR2 FYNNEI. The CDR3 DNA reads as TGTGCCAGCAGTGATGGGGGGGGGCTGGACCCCCAGCATTTT. It codes for CASSDGGGLDPQHF.

The chain carries TRBV13 and TRBJ2-2; D is perhaps TRBD2 (5 bases). The CDR3 length is 15 residues. Germline loops: CDR1 PRHDT, CDR2 FYEKMQ (reference sequence). V was trimmed by 0 bases and J by 4 bases, leaving 9 bases between them. The CDR3 sequence is CASSLGLAATGELFF. The CDR3 DNA reads as TGTGCCAGCAGCTTAGGCCTAGCTGCCACCGGGGAGCTGTTTTTT. Drawing the rest from reference TRBV13 and TRBJ2-2, the complete variable domain is AAGVIQSPRHLIKEKRETATLKCYPIPRHDTVYWYQQGPGQDPQFLISFYEKMQSDKGSIPDRFSAQQFSDYHSELNMSSLELGDSALYFCASSLGLAATGELFFGEGSRLTVL.

The V call is TRBV6-1, the J call TRBJ2-1, with D possibly being TRBD1 or TRBD2 (5 bases each). V was cut by 10 bases and J by 3 bases, with 10 bases left in between. CDR3 length: 12 amino acids. The V gene's germline CDR1 is MNHNS and CDR2 SASEGT. The CDR3 DNA reads as TGTGCCACCTGGGACCGCTACAATGAGCAGTTCTTC. Translated: CATWDRYNEQFF.

The chain is built from TRBV29-1 and TRBJ1-1, with 7 positions matching TRBD1. The CDR3 totals 13 residues. Losses at the gene ends were 7 bases for V and 3 bases for J; bases not matched to a gene: 8. CDR1 and CDR2 (germline): SQVTM, ANQGSEA. CDR3 region: CSAGRRGDTEAFF. CDR3 nucleotides: TGCAGCGCCGGGCGCAGGGGGGACACTGAAGCTTTCTTT.

This clone has a handful of counts. This CDR3 is CASSRQQGPYEQYF. Here the CDR3 DNA reads TGCGCCAGCAGCCGACAACAGGGACCCTACGAGCAGTACTTC. V and J are TRBV5-1 and TRBJ2-7; tentative D call: TRBD1 (6 bases). This CDR3 contains 14 residues. The ends were cut back, 4 bases at V and 2 bases at J, with 13 bases in the middle. Looked up from germline, CDR1 is SGHRS and CDR2 is YFSETQ.

The rearrangement uses TRBV6-5 and TRBJ2-7; D might be TRBD1 (6 bases). The CDR3 length is 13 residues. CDR1 and CDR2 (germline): MNHEY, SVGAGI. Trimming took off 6 bases at V and 6 bases at J, with 15 bases between the two ends. The CDR3, as DNA: TGTGCCAGCAGACTGCCCAGGGGCTCCGAGCAGTACTTC. Its translation is CASRLPRGSEQYF.

A note on this clone: Other nucleotide sequences from this sample produce the same CDR3. The chain employs TRBV4-1 and TRBJ2-7; D unclear. CDR1 and CDR2 from the germline V gene are MGHRA and YSYEKL. Trimming took 6 bases from V and 0 from J, leaving 15 bases between them. The CDR3 is 15 residues long. CDR3 in amino acids: CASRPVQLSSYEQYF. DNA for the CDR3: TGCGCCAGCAGGCCCGTGCAACTCAGCTCCTACGAGCAGTACTTC.

This chain links TRBV10-3 with TRBJ2-7; 13 bases agree with TRBD2. V shed 3 bases and J 5 bases; nucleotides not matched to a gene: 7. Germline V gene sequence: CDR1 ENHRY, CDR2 SYGVKD. The CDR3 covers 16 residues. CDR3 in amino acids: CAISEGGTSGKDEQYF. The DNA for the CDR3 is TGTGCCATCAGTGAAGGGGGGACTAGCGGGAAAGACGAGCAGTACTTC.

The chain couples TRBV5-6 to TRBJ2-3; D is unclear. Trimming removed 2 bases from V and 4 bases from J, with 11 bases in between. The CDR3 extends over 14 amino acids. Per the germline V gene, CDR1 is SGHDT and CDR2 is YYEEEE. CDR3 coding DNA: TGTGCCAGCAGCTTCGTCCGGATGTCAGATACGCAGTATTTT. Protein: CASSFVRMSDTQYF. Full variable domain (remainder filled in from reference TRBV5-6 and TRBJ2-3): DAGVTQSPTHLIKTRGQQVTLRCSPKSGHDTVSWYQQALGQGPQFIFQYYEEEERQRGNFPDRFSGHQFPNYSSELNVNALLLGDSALYLCASSFVRMSDTQYFGPGTRLTVL.

The chain employs TRBV7-9 and TRBJ2-3, with 12 bases fitting TRBD2. CDR1 is SEHNR, CDR2 FQNEAQ, per germline (reference sequence). After removal of 5 bases from V and 6 bases from J, the junction contained 3 bases not matched to a gene. The CDR3 contains 14 residues. The CDR3 region is CASSPGTSGDTQYF. As DNA, the CDR3 is TGTGCCAGCAGCCCAGGGACTAGCGGGGATACGCAGTATTTT.

The rearrangement joins TRBV27 to TRBJ2-7; TRBD2 matches at 7 bases. Germline V lookup: CDR1 MNHEY, CDR2 SMNVEV (reference sequence). J lost 3 bases, V lost 6 bases, and 8 bases had no gene match. The CDR3 spans 14 residues. The CDR3 protein is CASSRGRDFYEQYF. The CDR3 DNA reads TGTGCCAGCAGCCGAGGGAGGGACTTCTACGAGCAGTACTTC.

In DNA form, the CDR3 reads TGTGCCAGCAGCTCTGAGGGATACTTCTCCTACGAGCAGTACTTC. Translation: CASSSEGYFSYEQYF. The V and J genes are TRBV7-2 and TRBJ2-7; a weak D match, TRBD2 (5 bases). The CDR3 is 15 amino acids. Germline loops: CDR1 SGHTA, CDR2 FQGNSA. The germline V and J ends were trimmed by 4 bases and 0 bases, with 13 bases remaining between them.